The 5 T cell receptor beta chains listed next were all sequenced from one sample in a study of PD-1 blockade in classical Hodgkin lymphoma. Assay used: immunoSEQ multiplex PCR; TCRdb lists only in-frame clones, some missing. The repertoire has more than 7,500 clones, roughly 80% of them found once; the top ten carry 9% to 13%. Every patient was affected by relapse after autologous stem cell transplantation, while exposure to brentuximab vedotin was not uniform. Purification of CD4+ T cells from thawed PBMCs was performed via magnetic negative selection. Material: CD4+ T cells from blood, obtained at baseline. The receptors stem from a human donor with classical Hodgkin lymphoma.

This chain joins TRBV30 and TRBJ2-6; the match to TRBD1 covers 10 bases. In germline, CDR1 is GTSNPN, CDR2 SVGIG (reference sequence). The CDR3 has 17 residues. V was clipped by 5 bases and J by 4 bases; unmatched bases: 11. The CDR3 loop is CAWDRGRVKSGANVLTF. CDR3 in DNA: TGTGCCTGGGACAGGGGGCGAGTGAAATCCGGGGCCAACGTCCTGACTTTC.

The V call is TRBV21-1, the J call TRBJ2-7; the listed D gene, TRBD1, was not tested against the DNA. TRBV21-1 is listed as a pseudogene. CDR3 length: 16 amino acids. CDR3 amino acids: CASSKGHSRVAYEQYF. The CDR3 DNA is TGTGCCAGCAGCAAAGGCCACAGTAGAGTGGCTTACGAGCAGTACTTC.

The sample holds one count of this clone. The chain employs TRBV6-6 and TRBJ2-2; D gene uncertain. Germline lookup yields CDR1 MNHNY and CDR2 SVGAGI (reference sequence). Trimming stripped 7 bases from V and 6 bases from J, with 6 bases between. CDR3 length equals 11 residues. CDR3 residues: CASTGAGELFF. The DNA of the CDR3 is TGTGCCAGCACTGGGGCCGGGGAGCTGTTTTTT.

The V call is TRBV27, the J call TRBJ1-5; D is unclear. Deletions cut 3 bases from V and 5 bases from J, with 8 bases between. The CDR3 is 13 residues long. Germline CDR1 reads MNHEY; CDR2 reads SMNVEV (reference sequence). CDR3 coding DNA: TGTGCCAGCAGTTTTGCTTATGATCAGCCCCAGCATTTT. Translation gives CASSFAYDQPQHF.

CDR3 in DNA: TGTGCCAGCAGCTCCGCTGGGGTTAATGAAAAACTGTTTTTT. Encoded protein: CASSSAGVNEKLFF. The chain carries TRBV5-5 and TRBJ1-4, with D uncertain. The V and J ends lost 3 bases and 4 bases respectively, with 10 bases between them. This CDR3 has 14 residues. The germline V gene encodes CDR1 SGHKS and CDR2 YYEKEE (reference sequence).